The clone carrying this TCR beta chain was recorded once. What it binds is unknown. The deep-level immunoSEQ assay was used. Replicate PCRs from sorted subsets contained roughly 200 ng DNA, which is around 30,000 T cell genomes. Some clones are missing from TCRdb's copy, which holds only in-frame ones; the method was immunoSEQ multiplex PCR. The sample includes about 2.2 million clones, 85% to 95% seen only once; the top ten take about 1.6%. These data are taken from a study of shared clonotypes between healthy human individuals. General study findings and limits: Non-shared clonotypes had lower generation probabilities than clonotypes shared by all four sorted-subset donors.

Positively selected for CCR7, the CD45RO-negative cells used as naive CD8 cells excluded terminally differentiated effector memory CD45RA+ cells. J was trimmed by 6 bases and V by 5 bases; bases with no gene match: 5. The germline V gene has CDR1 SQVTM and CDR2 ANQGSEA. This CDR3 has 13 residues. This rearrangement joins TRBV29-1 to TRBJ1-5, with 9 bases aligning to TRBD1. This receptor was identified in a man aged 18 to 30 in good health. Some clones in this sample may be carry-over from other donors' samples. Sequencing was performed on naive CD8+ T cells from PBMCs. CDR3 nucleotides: TGCAGCGTTAAAACAGGGGGCGGTCAGCCCCAGCATTTT. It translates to CSVKTGGGQPQHF.